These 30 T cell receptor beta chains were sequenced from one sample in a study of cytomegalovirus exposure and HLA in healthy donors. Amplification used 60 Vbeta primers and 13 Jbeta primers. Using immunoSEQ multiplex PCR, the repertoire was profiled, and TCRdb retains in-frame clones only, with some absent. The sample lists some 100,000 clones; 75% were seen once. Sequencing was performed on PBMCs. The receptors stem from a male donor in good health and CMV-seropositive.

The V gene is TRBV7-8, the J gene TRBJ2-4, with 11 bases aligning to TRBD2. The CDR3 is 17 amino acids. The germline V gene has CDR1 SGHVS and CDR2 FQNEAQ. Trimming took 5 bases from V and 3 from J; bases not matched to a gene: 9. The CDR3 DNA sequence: TGTGCCAGCAGCCAGCTAGCGGGGGGATTGGACAAAAACATTCAGTACTTC. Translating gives CASSQLAGGLDKNIQYF.

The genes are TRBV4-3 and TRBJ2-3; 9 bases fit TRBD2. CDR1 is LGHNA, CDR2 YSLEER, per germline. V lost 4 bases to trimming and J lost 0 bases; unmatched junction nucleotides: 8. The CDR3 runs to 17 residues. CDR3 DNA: TGCGCCAGCAGCCTGGGGAGCGGGGGGTGGAGCACAGATACGCAGTATTTT. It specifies CASSLGSGGWSTDTQYF.

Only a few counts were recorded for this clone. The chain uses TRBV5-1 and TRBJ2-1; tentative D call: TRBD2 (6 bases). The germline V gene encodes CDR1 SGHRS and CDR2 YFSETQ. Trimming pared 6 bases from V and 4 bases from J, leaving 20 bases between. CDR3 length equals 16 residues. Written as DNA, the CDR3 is TGCGCCAGCAAGCCCTTCTCGGGCGGGATTTACAATGAGCAGTTCTTC. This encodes CASKPFSGGIYNEQFF.

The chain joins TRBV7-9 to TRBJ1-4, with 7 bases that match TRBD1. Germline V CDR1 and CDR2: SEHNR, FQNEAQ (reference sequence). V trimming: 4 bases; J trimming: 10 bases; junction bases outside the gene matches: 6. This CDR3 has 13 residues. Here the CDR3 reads CASSSDRTGKLFF. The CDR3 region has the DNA TGTGCCAGCAGCTCGGACAGGACAGGAAAACTGTTTTTT.

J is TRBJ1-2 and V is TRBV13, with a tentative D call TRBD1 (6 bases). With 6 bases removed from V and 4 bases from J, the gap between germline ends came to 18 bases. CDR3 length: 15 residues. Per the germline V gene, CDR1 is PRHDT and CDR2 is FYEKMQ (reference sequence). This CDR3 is CASSGGQDTPYGYTF. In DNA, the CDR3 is TGTGCCAGCAGTGGGGGCCAGGACACCCCCTATGGCTACACCTTC.

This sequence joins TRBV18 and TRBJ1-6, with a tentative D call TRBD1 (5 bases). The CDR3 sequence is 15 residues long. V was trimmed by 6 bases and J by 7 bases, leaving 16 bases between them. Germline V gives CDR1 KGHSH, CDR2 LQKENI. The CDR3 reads CASSSGRGENSPLHF. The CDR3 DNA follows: TGTGCCAGCTCCTCCGGACGGGGGGAGAATTCACCCCTCCACTTT.

The CDR3 sequence is CASSTLLGRELFF. The DNA of the CDR3 is TGTGCCAGCAGTACGCTCCTAGGCAGGGAGCTGTTTTTT. V is TRBV28 and J is TRBJ2-2; no clear D. The CDR3 spans 13 residues. The germline gives CDR1 MDHEN, CDR2 SYDVKM. V dropped 5 bases and J dropped 9 bases, with 13 bases sitting between them.

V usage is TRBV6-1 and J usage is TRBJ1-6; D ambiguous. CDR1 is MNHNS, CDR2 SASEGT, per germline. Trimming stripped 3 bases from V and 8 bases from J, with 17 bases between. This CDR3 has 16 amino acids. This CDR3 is CASSDLLGREDSPLHF. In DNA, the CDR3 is TGTGCCAGCAGTGACCTTTTAGGACGGGAAGATTCACCCCTCCACTTT.

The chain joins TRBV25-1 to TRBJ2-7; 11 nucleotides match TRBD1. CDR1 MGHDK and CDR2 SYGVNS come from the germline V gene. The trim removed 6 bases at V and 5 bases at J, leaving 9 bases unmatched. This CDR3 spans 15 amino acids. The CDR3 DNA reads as TGTGCCAGCAGCCGAACCGGGACAGGGGGTGACGAGCAGTACTTC. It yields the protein CASSRTGTGGDEQYF.

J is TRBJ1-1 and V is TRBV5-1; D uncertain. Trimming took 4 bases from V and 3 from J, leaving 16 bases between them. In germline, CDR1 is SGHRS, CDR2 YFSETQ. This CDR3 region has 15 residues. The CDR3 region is CASSPELDGHTEAFF. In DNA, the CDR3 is TGCGCCAGCAGCCCGGAACTAGACGGACACACTGAAGCTTTCTTT. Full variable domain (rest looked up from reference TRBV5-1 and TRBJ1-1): KAGVTQTPRYLIKTRGQQVTLSCSPISGHRSVSWYQQTPGQGLQFLFEYFSETQRNKGNFPGRFSGRQFSNSRSEMNVSTLELGDSALYLCASSPELDGHTEAFFGQGTRLTVV.

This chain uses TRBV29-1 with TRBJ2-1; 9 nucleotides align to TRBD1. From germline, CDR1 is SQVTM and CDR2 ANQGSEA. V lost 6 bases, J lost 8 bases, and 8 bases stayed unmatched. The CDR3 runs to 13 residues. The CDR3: CSVTQGASDEQFF. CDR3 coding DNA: TGCAGCGTGACACAGGGGGCGTCGGATGAGCAGTTCTTC.

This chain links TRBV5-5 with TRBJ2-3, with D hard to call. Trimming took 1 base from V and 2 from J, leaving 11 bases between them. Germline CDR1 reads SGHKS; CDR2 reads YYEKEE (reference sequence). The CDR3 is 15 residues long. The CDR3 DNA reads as TGTGCCAGCAGCTTGTTCACAGACGTCACAGATACGCAGTATTTT. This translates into CASSLFTDVTDTQYF.

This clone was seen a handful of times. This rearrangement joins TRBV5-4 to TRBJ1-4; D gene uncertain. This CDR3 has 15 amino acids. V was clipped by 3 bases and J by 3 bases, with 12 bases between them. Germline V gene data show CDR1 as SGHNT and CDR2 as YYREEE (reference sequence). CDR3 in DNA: TGTGCCAGCAGCTCCCGCAACGCGGCTAATGAAAAACTGTTTTTT. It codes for CASSSRNAANEKLFF.

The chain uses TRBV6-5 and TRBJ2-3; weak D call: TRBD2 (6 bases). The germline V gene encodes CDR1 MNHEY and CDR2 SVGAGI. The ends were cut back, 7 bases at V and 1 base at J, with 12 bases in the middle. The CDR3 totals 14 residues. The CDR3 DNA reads TGTGCCAGCATCCCTCCGGGGGGCACAGATACGCAGTATTTT. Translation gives CASIPPGGTDTQYF.

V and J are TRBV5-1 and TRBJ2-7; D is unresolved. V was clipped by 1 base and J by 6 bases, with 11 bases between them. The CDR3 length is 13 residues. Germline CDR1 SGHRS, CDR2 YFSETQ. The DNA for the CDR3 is TGCGCCAGCAGCTTGTCCCCCTACGGCGAGCAGTACTTC. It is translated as CASSLSPYGEQYF.

The CDR3 DNA reads as TGTGCCAGCAGCATGGGACTAGCGGGGGCCTCGAACACCGGGGAGCTGTTTTTT. Its translation: CASSMGLAGASNTGELFF. The chain is built from TRBV9 and TRBJ2-2; 14 bases fit TRBD2. J lost 0 bases, V lost 4 bases, and 5 bases had no gene match. CDR1 SGDLS and CDR2 YYNGEE come from the germline V gene. CDR3 length: 18 amino acids.

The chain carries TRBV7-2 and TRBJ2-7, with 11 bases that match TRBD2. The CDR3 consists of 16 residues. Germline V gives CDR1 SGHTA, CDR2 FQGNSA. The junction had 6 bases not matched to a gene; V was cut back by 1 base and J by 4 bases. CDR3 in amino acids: CASSLGSLAGGYEQYF. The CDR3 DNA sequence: TGTGCCAGCAGCTTAGGTTCGCTAGCGGGGGGATACGAGCAGTACTTC.

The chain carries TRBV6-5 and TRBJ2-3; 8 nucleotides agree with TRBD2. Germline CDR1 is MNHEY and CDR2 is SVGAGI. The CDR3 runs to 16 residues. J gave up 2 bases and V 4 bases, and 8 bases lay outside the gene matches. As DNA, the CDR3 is TGTGCCAGCAGTTTAGCGGGGACGCTTTACACAGATACGCAGTATTTT. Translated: CASSLAGTLYTDTQYF.

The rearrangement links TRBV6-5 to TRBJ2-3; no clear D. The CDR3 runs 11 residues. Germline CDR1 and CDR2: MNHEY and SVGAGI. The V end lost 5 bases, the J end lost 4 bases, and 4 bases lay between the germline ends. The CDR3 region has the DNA TGTGCCAGCAGTATATCAGATACGCAGTATTTT. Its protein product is CASSISDTQYF.

CDR3 in DNA: TGTGCCAGCAGCCCTTCTGGACAGGCCACTCATCTGAGAAAACTGTTTTTT. It is translated as CASSPSGQATHLRKLFF. The rearrangement joins TRBV11-2 to TRBJ1-4; TRBD1 aligns across 7 bases. This CDR3 contains 17 residues. Germline trimming cut 5 bases from V and 10 bases from J; bases unmatched to any gene: 19. CDR1 and CDR2 from the germline V gene are SGHAT and FQNNGV.

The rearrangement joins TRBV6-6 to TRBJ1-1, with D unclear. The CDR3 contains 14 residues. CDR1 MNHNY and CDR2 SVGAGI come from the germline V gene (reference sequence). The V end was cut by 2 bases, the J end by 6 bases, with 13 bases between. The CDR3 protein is CASSYNWATPEAFF. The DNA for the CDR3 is TGTGCCAGCAGTTACAACTGGGCCACCCCTGAAGCTTTCTTT.

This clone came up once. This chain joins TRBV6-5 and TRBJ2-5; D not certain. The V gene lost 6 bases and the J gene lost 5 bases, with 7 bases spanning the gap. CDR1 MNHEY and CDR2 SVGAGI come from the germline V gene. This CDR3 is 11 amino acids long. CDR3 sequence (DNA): TGTGCCAGCAGGCGGTCCGAGACCCAGTACTTC. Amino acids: CASRRSETQYF.

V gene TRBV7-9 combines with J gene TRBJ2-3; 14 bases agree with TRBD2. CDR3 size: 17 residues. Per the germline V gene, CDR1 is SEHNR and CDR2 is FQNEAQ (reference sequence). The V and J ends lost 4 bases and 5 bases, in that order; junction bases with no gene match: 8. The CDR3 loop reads CASSWRLAGGQKDTQYF. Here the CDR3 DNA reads TGTGCCAGCAGCTGGAGACTAGCGGGGGGGCAGAAAGATACGCAGTATTTT.

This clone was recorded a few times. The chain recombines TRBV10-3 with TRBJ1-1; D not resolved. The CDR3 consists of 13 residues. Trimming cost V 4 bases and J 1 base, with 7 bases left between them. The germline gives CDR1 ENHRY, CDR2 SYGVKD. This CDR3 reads CAISAPGNTEAFF. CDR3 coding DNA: TGTGCCATCAGTGCTCCGGGGAACACTGAAGCTTTCTTT.

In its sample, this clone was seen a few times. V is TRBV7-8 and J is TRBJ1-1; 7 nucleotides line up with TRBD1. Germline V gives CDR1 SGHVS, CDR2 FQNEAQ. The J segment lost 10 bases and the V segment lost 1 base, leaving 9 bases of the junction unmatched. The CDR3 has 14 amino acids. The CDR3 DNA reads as TGTGCCAGCAGCTTAGGAGACAGGGTGGTTACAGCTTTCTTT. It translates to CASSLGDRVVTAFF.

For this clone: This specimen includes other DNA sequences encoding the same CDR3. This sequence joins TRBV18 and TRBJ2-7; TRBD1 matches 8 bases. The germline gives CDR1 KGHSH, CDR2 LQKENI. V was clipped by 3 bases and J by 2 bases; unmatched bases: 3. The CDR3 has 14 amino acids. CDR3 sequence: CASSPGTGPYEQYF. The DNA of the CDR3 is TGTGCCAGCTCACCCGGGACAGGACCCTACGAGCAGTACTTC.

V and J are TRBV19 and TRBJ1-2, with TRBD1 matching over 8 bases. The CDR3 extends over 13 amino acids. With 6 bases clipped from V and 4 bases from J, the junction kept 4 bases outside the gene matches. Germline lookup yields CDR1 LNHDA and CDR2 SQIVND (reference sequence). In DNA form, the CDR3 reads TGTGCCAGTAGCCAGGGGGCAGGCTATGGCTACACCTTC. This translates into CASSQGAGYGYTF.

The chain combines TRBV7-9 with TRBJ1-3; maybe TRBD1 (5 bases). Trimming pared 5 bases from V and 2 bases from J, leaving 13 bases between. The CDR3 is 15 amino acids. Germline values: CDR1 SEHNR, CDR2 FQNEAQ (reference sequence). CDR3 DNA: TGTGCCAGCAGCCCCTCCTACAGGACTGGAAACACCATATATTTT. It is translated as CASSPSYRTGNTIYF.

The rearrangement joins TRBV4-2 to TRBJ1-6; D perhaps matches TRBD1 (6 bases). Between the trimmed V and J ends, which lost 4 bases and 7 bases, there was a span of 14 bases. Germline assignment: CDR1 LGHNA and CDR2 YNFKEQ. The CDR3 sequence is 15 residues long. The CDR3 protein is CASSLRQELNSPLHF. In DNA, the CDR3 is TGTGCCAGCAGCCTTAGACAGGAGCTAAATTCACCCCTCCACTTT.

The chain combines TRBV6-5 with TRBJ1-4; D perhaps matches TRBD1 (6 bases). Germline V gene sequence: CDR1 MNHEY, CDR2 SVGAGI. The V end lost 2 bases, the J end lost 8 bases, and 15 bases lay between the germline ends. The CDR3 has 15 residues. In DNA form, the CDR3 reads TGTGCCAGCAGTTACCTCCCCGCAGGGGAAGAAAAACTGTTTTTT. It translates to CASSYLPAGEEKLFF.